In this sample, the clone carrying this T cell receptor (beta chain) turned up a few times. The target antigen is unknown. Barcoded TCR alpha and TCR beta cDNA libraries with UMIs came from 5'RACE using constant-segment primers. One entry per CDR3 protein, called by TCRdb with MiXCR from the 5' RACE reads. The sample carries 580,000 or so distinct CDR3 sequences, roughly 17% recorded once. The data stem from a study of T-cell memory formation after mild COVID-19. Study-level information: TCR clusters were largely donor specific. Findings and caveats of the study: Of the contracting clones, CD4+ ones lay mainly in CM and EM, and CD8+ ones in EMRA.

The length of the CDR3 is 15 residues. V shed 2 bases, J shed 2 bases, and the junction held 3 bases outside the gene matches. CDR1 is MGHRA and CDR2 is YSYEKL in the germline V gene. This TCR came from an adult woman who had mild COVID-19 (a few samples of this study predate the infection). Cell type and time point are not known. This rearrangement joins TRBV4-1 to TRBJ2-5, with 9 bases fitting TRBD2. The specimen sequenced was PBMCs or a T cell subset sorted from them (not recorded which). The CDR3 sequence: CASSQLSGGQETQYF. In DNA form, the CDR3 reads TGCGCCAGCAGCCAACTTAGCGGGGGTCAAGAGACCCAGTACTTC.